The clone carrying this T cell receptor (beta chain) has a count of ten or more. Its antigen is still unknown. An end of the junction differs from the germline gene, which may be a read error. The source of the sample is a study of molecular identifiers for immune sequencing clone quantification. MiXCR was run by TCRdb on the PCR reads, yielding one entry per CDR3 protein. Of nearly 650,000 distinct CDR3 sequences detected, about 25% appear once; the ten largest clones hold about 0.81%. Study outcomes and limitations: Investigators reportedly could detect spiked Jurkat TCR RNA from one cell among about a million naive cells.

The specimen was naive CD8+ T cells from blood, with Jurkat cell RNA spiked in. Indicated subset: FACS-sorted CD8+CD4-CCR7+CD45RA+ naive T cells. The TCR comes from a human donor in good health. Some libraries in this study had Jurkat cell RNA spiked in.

In DNA form, the CDR3 reads TGTGCCAGCAGTGTAGGACTAGCAGACACGCAGTATTTT. This sequence encodes CASSVGLADTQYF. The chain combines TRBV25-1 with TRBJ2-3, with 8 bases matching TRBD2. The germline V gene has CDR1 MGHDK and CDR2 SYGVNS. This CDR3 has 13 residues.